This T cell receptor (beta chain) was found in a study of blood T cell repertoires in COVID-19. Overall study context: Donors in the United States, Italy and Spain gave samples during acute or convalescent COVID-19. T cells, B-cell-depleted T cells, or PBMCs provided the cDNA or gDNA that served as material.

Membership in each cohort depended on participant-reported clinical history. In the authors' workflow: Reference gene primer amplification gave estimated nucleated cell counts. Some clones are missing from TCRdb's copy, which holds only in-frame ones; the method was immunoSEQ multiplex PCR. V, J and clone size were drawn from that table, and D and trimming were deduced from the DNA. The repertoire holds about 290,000 clones, with roughly nine tenths as singletons. What was sequenced was PBMCs or T cells enriched from blood (not recorded which). The TCR comes from a woman between 40 and 50 years old who had recovered from COVID-19.

The CDR3 DNA follows: TGCGCCAGCAGCAAACAGGTGAATTCACCCCTCCACTTT. This sequence encodes CASSKQVNSPLHF. The chain carries TRBV5-1 and TRBJ1-6; tentative D call: TRBD1 (5 bases). The V and J ends lost 4 bases and 7 bases respectively, with 9 bases between them. The CDR3 consists of 13 residues. The V gene's germline CDR1 is SGHRS and CDR2 YFSETQ.